Included here is one TCR beta chain sequence, with context. Its target is not known. The sample comes from a study of OX40 agonist ivuxolimab in advanced cancers. Background on the study: Given to patients was ivuxolimab, an agonistic anti-OX40 (CD134) antibody.

Study findings and constraints: Averaged across samples, CD8+ T cells carried more expanded clones than CD4+ did.

Clones were sequenced by immunoSEQ multiplex PCR, and TCRdb holds only the in-frame ones, with some missing. The data hold around 50,000 clones, with 70% to 90% observed a single time. CDR1 and CDR2 (germline): SGHRS, YFSETQ. J lost 4 bases, V lost 6 bases, and 6 bases had no gene match. The length of the CDR3 is 13 residues. This chain connects TRBV5-1 to TRBJ2-5; 7 bases fit TRBD2. This sequence originates from an adult with an advanced solid tumor such as melanoma, head and neck, liver or kidney cancer. Sequencing used CD4+ or CD8+ T cells sorted from blood, obtained in a trial of the OX40 agonist ivuxolimab. The CDR3 coding sequence is TGCGCCAGCAACTGGGGGGGATCAGAGACCCAGTACTTC. This translates into CASNWGGSETQYF.